A single sample is the source of the 9 T cell receptor beta chains below, sequenced in a study of cytomegalovirus exposure and HLA in healthy donors. Clones were sequenced by immunoSEQ multiplex PCR, and TCRdb holds only the in-frame ones, with some missing. The sample lists around 150,000 clones, 85% to 90% seen once, with 7.9% in the top ten. Sequenced input: PBMCs. The receptors originated from a woman under 30 in good health and CMV-seropositive.

This clone was detected only once. The rearrangement uses TRBV28 and TRBJ1-2; 10 bases match TRBD1. Germline V gene data show CDR1 as MDHEN and CDR2 as SYDVKM. V lost 5 bases, J lost 2 bases, and 8 bases stayed unmatched. The CDR3 is made up of 16 amino acids. The CDR3 region is CASSPSPGQGNYGYTF. In nucleotides, the CDR3 is TGTGCCAGCAGTCCCTCACCGGGACAGGGGAACTATGGCTACACCTTC.

The chain employs TRBV7-3 and TRBJ1-1, with 11 bases aligning to TRBD1. The CDR3 totals 15 residues. Germline V gene data show CDR1 as SGHTA and CDR2 as FQGTGA. The ends lost 4 bases at V and 3 bases at J; junction bases unmatched: 4. The CDR3 DNA follows: TGTGCCAGCAGCTCCGGGACAGGGGGTCACACTGAAGCTTTCTTT. Translated: CASSSGTGGHTEAFF.

This chain joins TRBV5-4 and TRBJ2-3, with TRBD1 matching over 7 bases. Per the germline V gene, CDR1 is SGHNT and CDR2 is YYREEE (reference sequence). V lost 3 bases, J lost 0 bases, and 10 bases stayed unmatched. There are 17 residues in the CDR3. CDR3 nucleotide sequence: TGTGCCAGCAGCTCACTGACAGGGTCCCTGAGCACAGATACGCAGTATTTT. Translated, it gives CASSSLTGSLSTDTQYF.

The V call is TRBV5-1, the J call TRBJ2-2, with D possibly being TRBD2 (6 bases). Between the trimmed V and J ends, which lost 6 bases and 5 bases, there was a span of 17 bases. Germline lookup yields CDR1 SGHRS and CDR2 YFSETQ. The CDR3 loop spans 15 amino acids. The CDR3 loop reads CASTPGAGWTGELFF. The CDR3 nucleotides read TGCGCCAGCACCCCGGGAGCGGGCTGGACCGGGGAGCTGTTTTTT.

This chain links TRBV7-2 with TRBJ1-6; 7 bases fit TRBD1. V lost 4 bases and J lost 13; bases outside the gene matches: 16. The germline gives CDR1 SGHTA, CDR2 FQGNSA. This CDR3 spans 16 amino acids. CDR3 sequence: CASSSGSGTVFSPLHF. Here the CDR3 DNA reads TGTGCCAGCAGCTCGGGATCCGGGACAGTCTTTTCCCCCCTCCACTTT.

In this sample, this clone turned up once. The chain joins TRBV9 to TRBJ1-6; possibly TRBD1 for D (6 bases). The germline V gene encodes CDR1 SGDLS and CDR2 YYNGEE. The CDR3 extends over 17 amino acids. V lost 4 bases and J 1 base, leaving 15 bases between the germline ends. CDR3 nucleotide sequence: TGTGCCAGCAGCTTAACAGGGAAGTCATCCTATAATTCACCCCTCCACTTT. Residues: CASSLTGKSSYNSPLHF.

The chain has TRBV6-5 and TRBJ2-1, with a possible D match to TRBD2 (6 bases). Germline assignment: CDR1 MNHEY and CDR2 SVGAGI. V shed 7 bases and J shed 9 bases, with 13 bases lying between them. CDR3 length equals 12 residues. As DNA, the CDR3 is TGTGCCAGCACCCCCCGACTAGGTGAGCAGTTCTTC. It is translated as CASTPRLGEQFF.

The chain has TRBV5-1 and TRBJ2-1; TRBD1 might be the D (6 bases). The V and J ends lost 2 bases and 10 bases respectively, with 13 bases between them. There are 13 residues in the CDR3. The germline gives CDR1 SGHRS, CDR2 YFSETQ. The DNA of the CDR3 is TGCGCCAGCAGCTTTGGTGAGGGACACGAGCAGTTCTTC. This gives the protein CASSFGEGHEQFF.

This clone came up once. The chain carries TRBV5-1 and TRBJ2-1, with D tentatively TRBD2 (6 bases). Germline loops: CDR1 SGHRS, CDR2 YFSETQ. The CDR3 sequence is 15 residues long. With 4 bases removed from V and 5 bases from J, the gap between germline ends came to 16 bases. The chain's CDR3 is CASSTGPAGDNEQFF. Written as DNA, the CDR3 is TGCGCCAGCAGCACGGGACCAGCGGGTGACAATGAGCAGTTCTTC.